One and the same sample provided the 32 T cell receptor beta chains below, sequenced in a study of cytomegalovirus exposure and HLA in healthy donors. Data came from immunoSEQ multiplex PCR; TCRdb stores just in-frame clones and leaves some out. The table shows 200,000 to 250,000 clones, with approximately 80% occurring only once. Sequenced input: PBMCs. The receptors derive from a woman aged 25 to 39 in good health and CMV-seropositive.

The rearrangement joins TRBV18 to TRBJ1-2; possible D gene TRBD1, 5 bases. Germline CDR1 reads KGHSH; CDR2 reads LQKENI. V shed 10 bases and J shed 2 bases, with 11 bases lying between them. The CDR3 runs to 12 residues. The CDR3 spells CATSDTNYGYTF. As DNA, the CDR3 is TGTGCCACCTCGGACACAAACTATGGCTACACCTTC.

The chain is built from TRBV5-1 and TRBJ2-5, with D possibly being TRBD2 (6 bases). The CDR3 is 15 residues long. V lost 5 bases and J lost 0, with 14 bases in between. CDR1 is SGHRS, CDR2 YFSETQ, per germline. CDR3 nucleotides: TGCGCCAGCAGAGTGGGACTTCCGTACCAAGAGACCCAGTACTTC. This sequence encodes CASRVGLPYQETQYF.

The chain is built from TRBV9 and TRBJ1-2; tentative D call: TRBD1 (5 bases). The CDR3 extends over 17 amino acids. CDR1 and CDR2 (germline): SGDLS, YYNGEE. Deletions cut 2 bases from V and 1 base from J, with 18 bases between. CDR3 nucleotide sequence: TGTGCCAGCAGCGTGACCGGGACGGATTTTTTTAACTATGGCTACACCTTC. Translating gives CASSVTGTDFFNYGYTF.

The gene calls are TRBV28 and TRBJ2-5, with D possibly TRBD1 on 5 matching bases. V lost 7 bases, J lost 5 bases, and 11 bases lay in between. CDR3 length: 12 residues. Per germline, CDR1 MDHEN and CDR2 SYDVKM. This chain's CDR3 is CASKRGRETQYF. DNA of the CDR3: TGTGCCAGCAAAAGGGGAAGGGAGACCCAGTACTTC.

The chain combines TRBV27 with TRBJ2-7; unclear D gene. The CDR3 runs to 13 residues. Germline CDR1 and CDR2: MNHEY and SMNVEV (reference sequence). Trimming stripped 2 bases from V and 7 bases from J, with 12 bases between. Here the CDR3 reads CASSLQTRPEQYF. The CDR3 nucleotides are TGTGCCAGCAGTTTACAAACACGACCAGAGCAGTACTTC.

The V gene is TRBV6-5, the J gene TRBJ2-1; perhaps TRBD2 as D (5 bases). This CDR3 is 12 amino acids long. Germline CDR1 and CDR2: MNHEY and SVGAGI. V lost 6 bases to trimming and J lost 8 bases, with 11 bases between them. CDR3 nucleotide sequence: TGTGCCAGCAGGGTAGCGTCCGATGAGCAGTTCTTC. It specifies CASRVASDEQFF.

J is TRBJ1-2 and V is TRBV7-9, with D uncertain. Germline V gives CDR1 SEHNR, CDR2 FQNEAQ (reference sequence). The V gene lost 2 bases and the J gene lost 2 bases, with 9 bases spanning the gap. The CDR3 is 14 residues long. DNA of the CDR3: TGTGCCAGCAGCTTATATGACAAAAACTATGGCTACACCTTC. It yields the protein CASSLYDKNYGYTF.

This clone has a handful of counts. The genes are TRBV6-5 and TRBJ2-7; the D gene is possibly TRBD1 (5 bases). The V and J ends lost 0 bases and 6 bases respectively, with 12 bases between them. Per germline, CDR1 MNHEY and CDR2 SVGAGI. CDR3 length: 14 residues. In DNA, the CDR3 is TGTGCCAGCAGTTACTCTCAGGGTGGCGTCGAGCAGTACTTC. It translates to CASSYSQGGVEQYF.

The chain employs TRBV29-1 and TRBJ2-5; D unclear. This CDR3 region has 13 residues. Germline V CDR1 and CDR2: SQVTM, ANQGSEA. Trimming took off 5 bases at V and 2 bases at J, with 12 bases between the two ends. Here the CDR3 reads CSVRRVKQETQYF. As DNA, the CDR3 is TGCAGCGTTAGAAGGGTTAAACAAGAGACCCAGTACTTC.

Turning to this clone: An end of the junction differs from the germline gene, which may be a read error. The rearrangement joins TRBV7-7 to TRBJ2-7; 9 bases fit TRBD1. The germline CDR1 and CDR2 sequences are SSHAT and FNYEAQ (reference sequence). This CDR3 has 16 amino acids. This CDR3 reads CASSLGGQGTDYEQYF. The CDR3 region has the DNA TGTGCTAGCAGCTTAGGGGGACAGGGAACCGACTACGAGCAGTACTTC.

J is TRBJ2-7 and V is TRBV2, with a possible D match to TRBD1 (6 bases). V dropped 7 bases and J dropped 1 base, with 11 bases sitting between them. The CDR3 loop spans 13 amino acids. From germline, CDR1 is SNHLY and CDR2 FYNNEI. CDR3 protein: CASKNTGSYEQYF. Here the CDR3 DNA reads TGTGCCAGCAAGAATACAGGGTCCTACGAGCAGTACTTC. Full variable domain (missing parts from reference TRBV2 and TRBJ2-7): EPEVTQTPSHQVTQMGQEVILRCVPISNHLYFYWYRQILGQKVEFLVSFYNNEISEKSEIFDDQFSVERPDGSNFTLKIRSTKLEDSAMYFCASKNTGSYEQYFGPGTRLTVT.

The CDR3 is CASSAPGGHEQYF. The CDR3 DNA reads as TGTGCCAGCAGTGCCCCAGGCGGCCACGAGCAGTACTTC. The chain is built from TRBV28 and TRBJ2-7; no clear D. The CDR3 totals 13 residues. Germline values: CDR1 MDHEN, CDR2 SYDVKM. V lost 5 bases and J 5 bases, leaving 13 bases between the germline ends.

CDR3 region: CASSFRGNEQYF. The CDR3 nucleotides read TGTGCCAGCAGCTTTCGCGGAAACGAGCAGTACTTC. V usage is TRBV7-6 and J usage is TRBJ2-7, with unresolved D. Germline loops: CDR1 SGHVS, CDR2 FNYEAQ. Trimming removed 3 bases from V and 5 bases from J, with 8 bases in between. This CDR3 region has 12 residues. The whole variable domain, filled in from reference TRBV7-6 and TRBJ2-7, reads GAGVSQSPRYKVTKRGQDVALRCDPISGHVSLYWYRQALGQGPEFLTYFNYEAQQDKSGLPNDRFSAERPEGSISTLTIQRTEQRDSAMYRCASSFRGNEQYFGPGTRLTVT.

This clone was detected only a few times. The same CDR3 arises from other DNA sequences in this sample as well. This chain uses TRBV6-5 with TRBJ1-1; tentative D call: TRBD1 (5 bases). The CDR3 loop spans 14 amino acids. Trimming cost V 2 bases and J 1 base, with 8 bases left between them. Germline CDR1 MNHEY, CDR2 SVGAGI. The CDR3 here is CASSYGGSNTEAFF. The CDR3 nucleotides are TGTGCCAGCAGTTACGGGGGGTCGAACACTGAAGCTTTCTTT.

The chain is built from TRBV5-6 and TRBJ1-1; D is unresolved. Germline loops: CDR1 SGHDT, CDR2 YYEEEE. The germline V and J ends were trimmed by 4 bases and 3 bases, with 4 bases remaining between them. This CDR3 is built from 11 residues. CDR3 nucleotide sequence: TGTGCCAGCAGCAGATACACTGAAGCTTTCTTT. Its translation is CASSRYTEAFF. The whole variable domain, remainder taken from reference TRBV5-6 and TRBJ1-1, is DAGVTQSPTHLIKTRGQQVTLRCSPKSGHDTVSWYQQALGQGPQFIFQYYEEEERQRGNFPDRFSGHQFPNYSSELNVNALLLGDSALYLCASSRYTEAFFGQGTRLTVV.

The chain employs TRBV9 and TRBJ2-1, with 8 bases identical to TRBD2. Germline lookup yields CDR1 SGDLS and CDR2 YYNGEE. There are 15 residues in the CDR3. V lost 6 bases to trimming and J lost 4 bases; unmatched junction nucleotides: 9. The DNA of the CDR3 is TGTGCCAGCAAGAAGGGACTAGGCCAATACAATGAGCAGTTCTTC. This codes for CASKKGLGQYNEQFF.

The genes are TRBV7-2 and TRBJ2-7; TRBD2 aligns across 13 bases. The germline gives CDR1 SGHTA, CDR2 FQGNSA. The CDR3 length is 17 residues. The V segment lost 5 bases and the J segment 0 bases; nucleotides outside the gene matches: 7. The CDR3 sequence is CASSPRTSGGASYEQYF. The DNA of the CDR3 is TGTGCCAGCAGCCCTAGGACTAGCGGGGGAGCCTCCTACGAGCAGTACTTC.

The CDR3 sequence: CASGSGGETQYF. The DNA for the CDR3 is TGTGCTAGTGGGAGCGGAGGGGAGACCCAGTACTTC. This rearrangement joins TRBV12-5 to TRBJ2-5, with D tentatively TRBD2 (6 bases). V was clipped by 6 bases and J by 5 bases, with 10 bases between them. Germline-derived CDR1 and CDR2 are LGHNT and FRNRAP. The CDR3 is 12 residues long.

The chain employs TRBV9 and TRBJ2-3, with no clear D. Germline V gene sequence: CDR1 SGDLS, CDR2 YYNGEE. The CDR3 is made up of 14 amino acids. Deletions cut 1 base from V and 2 bases from J, with 8 bases between. Here the CDR3 reads CASSVNPNTDTQYF. The CDR3 DNA is TGTGCCAGCAGCGTAAACCCGAACACAGATACGCAGTATTTT. Using reference TRBV9 and TRBJ2-3 for the parts outside the CDR3, the full variable domain is DSGVTQTPKHLITATGQRVTLRCSPRSGDLSVYWYQQSLDQGLQFLIQYYNGEERAKGNILERFSAQQFPDLHSELNLSSLELGDSALYFCASSVNPNTDTQYFGPGTRLTVL.

The V call is TRBV7-8, the J call TRBJ2-1; the match to TRBD2 covers 7 bases. The CDR3 totals 17 residues. The ends lost 8 bases at V and 7 bases at J; junction bases unmatched: 20. CDR1 and CDR2 (germline): SGHVS, FQNEAQ. CDR3 bases: TGTGCCAGCTGTCCGCGGCGCTACGGCAGGGAGGGGAATGAGCAGTTCTTC. Translating it yields CASCPRRYGREGNEQFF.

The chain couples TRBV29-1 to TRBJ1-3, with no clear D. The CDR3 extends over 14 amino acids. Deletions cut 6 bases from V and 4 bases from J, with 16 bases between. CDR1 is SQVTM and CDR2 is ANQGSEA in the germline V gene. CDR3 sequence (DNA): TGCAGCGTGGCCAGAGACCAAGGGGGAAACACCATATATTTT. It encodes CSVARDQGGNTIYF.

This chain uses TRBV30 with TRBJ2-7, with 7 nucleotides matching TRBD2. Unmatched junction bases numbered 8, after V lost 2 bases and J lost 4 bases. This CDR3 comprises 14 residues. Germline V lookup: CDR1 GTSNPN, CDR2 SVGIG (reference sequence). This CDR3 is CAWSTLREFYEQYF. The CDR3 region has the DNA TGTGCCTGGAGTACGCTGCGGGAGTTTTACGAGCAGTACTTC.

This rearrangement joins TRBV30 to TRBJ2-5; the match to TRBD2 covers 10 bases. The CDR3 covers 17 residues. V gave up 0 bases and J gave up 5 bases; unmatched junction bases: 12. Germline V lookup: CDR1 GTSNPN, CDR2 SVGIG (reference sequence). CDR3 protein: CAWSVIPSAGGPETQYF. CDR3 nucleotides: TGTGCCTGGAGTGTAATTCCATCAGCGGGAGGGCCCGAGACCCAGTACTTC.

The rearrangement joins TRBV27 to TRBJ2-2; D is unresolved. Trimming took off 3 bases at V and 7 bases at J, with 9 bases between the two ends. CDR1 is MNHEY and CDR2 is SMNVEV in the germline V gene (reference sequence). The CDR3 consists of 13 residues. In nucleotides, the CDR3 is TGTGCCAGCAGTTTCACACCCGGCGGGGAGCTGTTTTTT. Its translation is CASSFTPGGELFF.

The rearrangement joins TRBV29-1 to TRBJ2-7, with 9 bases lining up with TRBD1. The CDR3 runs to 14 residues. Germline V gene data show CDR1 as SQVTM and CDR2 as ANQGSEA. The junction had 10 bases not matched to a gene; V was cut back by 7 bases and J by 3 bases. The CDR3 sequence: CSAVPAGQGYEQYF. In DNA, the CDR3 is TGCAGCGCTGTGCCGGCGGGACAGGGCTACGAGCAGTACTTC.

V gene TRBV7-2 combines with J gene TRBJ2-7, with 12 positions matching TRBD1. J was trimmed by 4 bases and V by 4 bases; bases with no gene match: 8. Germline V gives CDR1 SGHTA, CDR2 FQGNSA. CDR3 length equals 16 residues. The CDR3 is CASSYPGQGAPYEQYF. In DNA, the CDR3 is TGTGCCAGCAGCTATCCGGGACAGGGGGCGCCGTACGAGCAGTACTTC.

The gene calls are TRBV5-1 and TRBJ2-7; TRBD1 matches 10 bases. V lost 3 bases to trimming and J lost 1 base; unmatched junction nucleotides: 7. CDR1 SGHRS and CDR2 YFSETQ come from the germline V gene. CDR3 length equals 16 residues. Here the CDR3 DNA reads TGCGCCAGCAGCTCAGAAGGGACAGGGGTTTCCTACGAGCAGTACTTC. Its translation is CASSSEGTGVSYEQYF.

The sample holds a few counts of this clone. The chain uses TRBV11-2 and TRBJ2-2; perhaps TRBD2 as D (6 bases). V dropped 3 bases and J dropped 7 bases, with 12 bases sitting between them. The CDR3 consists of 14 residues. Germline assignment: CDR1 SGHAT and CDR2 FQNNGV. The CDR3, as DNA: TGTGCCAGCAGCTTCCGGGGGATTGGCGGGGAGCTGTTTTTT. Its translation is CASSFRGIGGELFF.

The CDR3 DNA is TGTGCCAGCAGCCAGACAGGGGGCAACTATGGCTACACCTTC. Residues: CASSQTGGNYGYTF. The chain combines TRBV7-2 with TRBJ1-2; 10 nucleotides line up with TRBD1. The J segment lost 2 bases and the V segment lost 5 bases, leaving 2 bases of the junction unmatched. Germline-derived CDR1 and CDR2 are SGHTA and FQGNSA. The CDR3 totals 14 residues.

The genes are TRBV11-3 and TRBJ2-1, with 8 bases aligning to TRBD1. Germline values: CDR1 SGHNT, CDR2 YENEEA. The CDR3 length is 15 residues. With V trimmed by 3 bases and J by 5 bases, 6 bases remained unmatched. The CDR3 reads CASSLTGQVDNEQFF. The CDR3 coding sequence is TGTGCCAGCAGCTTGACGGGACAGGTCGACAATGAGCAGTTCTTC.

The chain is built from TRBV11-3 and TRBJ2-2; D perhaps matches TRBD2 (6 bases). The length of the CDR3 is 13 residues. Trimming took 0 bases from V and 9 from J, leaving 8 bases between them. In germline, CDR1 is SGHNT, CDR2 YENEEA. CDR3 amino acids: CASSLETSRELFF. CDR3 DNA sequence: TGTGCCAGCAGCTTAGAAACTAGCCGGGAGCTGTTTTTT. The entire variable domain, with the rest obtained from reference TRBV11-3 and TRBJ2-2, is as follows: EAGVVQSPRYKIIEKKQPVAFWCNPISGHNTLYWYLQNLGQGPELLIRYENEEAVDDSQLPKDRFSAERLKGVDSTLKIQPAELGDSAVYLCASSLETSRELFFGEGSRLTVL.

The chain is built from TRBV30 and TRBJ2-7; D is perhaps TRBD1 (6 bases). Trimming shortened V by 3 bases and J by 7 bases, and 10 bases separated the two germline ends. This CDR3 contains 11 residues. Germline loops: CDR1 GTSNPN, CDR2 SVGIG (reference sequence). The chain's CDR3 is CAWSNRVEQYF. CDR3 DNA: TGTGCCTGGAGCAACAGGGTAGAGCAGTACTTC.